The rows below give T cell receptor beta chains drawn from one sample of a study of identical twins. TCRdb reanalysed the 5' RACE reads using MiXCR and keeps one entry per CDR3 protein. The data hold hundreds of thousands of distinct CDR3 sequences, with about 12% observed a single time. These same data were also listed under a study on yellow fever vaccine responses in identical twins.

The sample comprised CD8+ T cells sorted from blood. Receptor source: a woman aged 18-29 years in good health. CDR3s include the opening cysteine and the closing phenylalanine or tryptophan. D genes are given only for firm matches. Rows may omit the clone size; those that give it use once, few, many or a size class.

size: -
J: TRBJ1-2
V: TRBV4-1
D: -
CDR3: CASNLGPENLYGYTF
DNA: TGCGCCAGCAACCTAGGACCGGAAAATCTCTATGGCTACACCTTC

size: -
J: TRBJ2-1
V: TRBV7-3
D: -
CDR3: CASASEEINEQFF
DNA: TGTGCCAGCGCCTCGGAGGAGATCAATGAGCAGTTCTTC

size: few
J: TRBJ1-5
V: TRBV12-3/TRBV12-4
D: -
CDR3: CASSPGFEPQHF
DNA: TGTGCCAGCAGTCCCGGGTTTGAGCCCCAGCATTTT

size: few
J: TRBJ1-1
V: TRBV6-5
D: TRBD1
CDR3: CASSYPSGGTGSNTEAFF
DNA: TGTGCCAGCAGTTACCCATCCGGGGGGACAGGGTCCAACACTGAAGCTTTCTTT

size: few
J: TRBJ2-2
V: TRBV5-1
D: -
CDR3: CASSPFRAGGELFF
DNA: TGCGCCAGCAGCCCGTTCAGGGCGGGCGGGGAGCTGTTTTTT

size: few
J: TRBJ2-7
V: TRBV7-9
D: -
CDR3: CASSLGGGLSSYEQYF
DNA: TGTGCCAGCAGCTTAGGCGGTGGCCTGAGCTCCTACGAGCAGTACTTC

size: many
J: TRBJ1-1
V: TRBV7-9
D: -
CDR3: CASSLSVTEAFF
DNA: TGTGCCAGCAGCCTTTCCGTTACTGAAGCTTTCTTT

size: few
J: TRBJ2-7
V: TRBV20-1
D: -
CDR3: CSASETSSGYEQYF
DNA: TGCAGTGCTAGTGAAACTAGCAGCGGCTACGAGCAGTACTTC

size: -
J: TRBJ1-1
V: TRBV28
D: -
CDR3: CASSLSDNTEAFF
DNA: TGTGCCAGCAGTTTATCAGATAACACTGAAGCTTTCTTT

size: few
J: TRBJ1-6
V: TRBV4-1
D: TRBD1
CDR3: CASSPRDSNNSPLHF
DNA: TGCGCCAGCAGCCCTCGGGACAGTAATAATTCACCCCTCCACTTT

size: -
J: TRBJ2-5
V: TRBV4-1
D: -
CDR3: CASSQERGGEETQYF
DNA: TGCGCCAGCAGCCAAGAAAGGGGGGGGGAAGAGACCCAGTACTTC

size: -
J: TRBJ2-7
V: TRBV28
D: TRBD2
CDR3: CATSYRRREGPYEQYF
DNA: TGTGCCACCTCTTACCGAAGGCGGGAGGGCCCATACGAGCAGTACTTC

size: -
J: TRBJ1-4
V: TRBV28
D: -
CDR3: CASSPDRWDATNEKLFF
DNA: TGTGCCAGCTCCCCCGACAGGTGGGATGCAACTAATGAAAAACTGTTTTTT

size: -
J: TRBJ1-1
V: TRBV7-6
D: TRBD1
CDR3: CASSFRTGGGWDTEAFF
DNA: TGTGCCAGCAGCTTTCGGACAGGGGGCGGATGGGACACTGAAGCTTTCTTT

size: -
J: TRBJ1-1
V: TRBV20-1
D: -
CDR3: CSARELIGETEAFF
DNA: TGCAGTGCTAGAGAGTTGATAGGGGAAACTGAAGCTTTCTTT

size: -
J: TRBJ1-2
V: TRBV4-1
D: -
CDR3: CASSQDSGGRVNYGYTF
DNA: TGCGCCAGCAGCCAAGATAGCGGGGGCAGGGTGAACTATGGCTACACCTTC

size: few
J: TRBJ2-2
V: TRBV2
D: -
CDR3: CASSELGWRRTGELFF
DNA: TGTGCCAGCAGTGAGTTGGGGTGGCGACGCACCGGGGAGCTGTTTTTT

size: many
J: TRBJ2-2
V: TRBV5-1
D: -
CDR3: CASSSTQGELFF
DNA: TGCGCCAGCAGCTCGACGCAGGGGGAGCTGTTTTTT

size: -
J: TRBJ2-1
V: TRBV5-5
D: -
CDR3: CASSLAPRTSSYNEQFF
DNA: TGTGCCAGCAGCTTGGCCCCACGGACGAGCTCCTACAATGAGCAGTTCTTC

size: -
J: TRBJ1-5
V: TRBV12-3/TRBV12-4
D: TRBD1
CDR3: CASSVTGGNQPQHF
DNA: TGTGCCAGCAGTGTGACAGGGGGGAATCAGCCCCAGCATTTT

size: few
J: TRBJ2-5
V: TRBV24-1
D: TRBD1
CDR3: CATSEGQGALYQETQYF
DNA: TGTGCCACCAGTGAGGGACAGGGGGCTTTGTACCAAGAGACCCAGTACTTC

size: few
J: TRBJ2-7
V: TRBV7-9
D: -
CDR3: CASSSTIGLNYEQYF
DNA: TGTGCCAGCAGCTCAACAATAGGGCTGAACTACGAGCAGTACTTC

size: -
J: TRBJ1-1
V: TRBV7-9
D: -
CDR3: CASSLGGTTTEAFF
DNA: TGTGCCAGCAGCTTAGGAGGGACAACCACTGAAGCTTTCTTT

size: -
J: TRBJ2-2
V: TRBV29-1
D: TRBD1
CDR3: CSVEKQGAGTGELFF
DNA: TGCAGCGTTGAGAAGCAGGGGGCAGGAACCGGGGAGCTGTTTTTT

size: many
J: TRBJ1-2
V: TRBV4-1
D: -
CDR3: CASSHQRGNGYTF
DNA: TGCGCCAGCAGCCATCAACGGGGGAATGGCTACACCTTC

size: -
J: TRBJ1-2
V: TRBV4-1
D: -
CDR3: CASSHKTHYGYTF
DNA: TGCGCCAGCAGCCACAAGACACACTATGGCTACACCTTC

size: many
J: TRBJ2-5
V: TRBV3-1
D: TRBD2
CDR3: CASSQVGLAGGPRGTQYF
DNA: TGTGCCAGCAGCCAAGTGGGTCTAGCGGGAGGGCCGAGGGGGACCCAGTACTTC

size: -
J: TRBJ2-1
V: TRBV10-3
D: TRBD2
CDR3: CATWTSGIVLLNEQFF
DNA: TGTGCCACATGGACTAGCGGGATTGTATTATTGAATGAGCAGTTCTTC

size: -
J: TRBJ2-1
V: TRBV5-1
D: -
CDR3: CASSPDPGRSSYNEQFF
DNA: TGCGCCAGCAGCCCCGATCCGGGACGGTCGTCCTACAATGAGCAGTTCTTC

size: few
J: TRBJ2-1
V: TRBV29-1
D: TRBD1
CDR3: CSGKGQGSNEQFF
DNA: TGCAGCGGAAAGGGACAGGGAAGCAATGAGCAGTTCTTC

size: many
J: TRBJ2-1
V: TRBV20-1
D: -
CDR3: CSARDPRDSNNEQFF
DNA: TGCAGTGCTAGAGACCCGCGGGACTCTAACAATGAGCAGTTCTTC

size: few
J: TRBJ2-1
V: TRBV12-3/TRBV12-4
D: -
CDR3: CASSPAGVSYEQFF
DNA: TGTGCCAGCAGCCCCGCGGGCGTTAGCTATGAGCAGTTCTTC

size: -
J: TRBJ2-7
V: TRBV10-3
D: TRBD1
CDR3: CAINRDRDPREQYF
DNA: TGTGCCATCAACCGGGACAGGGACCCTAGGGAGCAGTACTTC

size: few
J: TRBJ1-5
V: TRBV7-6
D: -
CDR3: CASSPAGDQPQHF
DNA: TGTGCCAGCAGCCCGGCGGGGGATCAGCCCCAGCATTTT

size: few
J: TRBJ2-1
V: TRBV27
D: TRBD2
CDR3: CASSLFFLGGPWNEQFF
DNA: TGTGCCAGCAGTTTATTTTTCTTGGGAGGGCCTTGGAATGAGCAGTTCTTC

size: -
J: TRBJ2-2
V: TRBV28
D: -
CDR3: CASSPLDRVGPTGELFF
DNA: TGTGCCAGCAGTCCCCTGGACAGAGTGGGCCCCACCGGGGAGCTGTTTTTT

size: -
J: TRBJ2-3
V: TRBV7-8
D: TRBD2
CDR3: CASSSGIAGASTDTQYF
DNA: TGTGCCAGCAGTTCTGGGATAGCGGGAGCTAGCACAGATACGCAGTATTTT

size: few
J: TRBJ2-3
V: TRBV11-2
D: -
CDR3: CASSSWELDDPAQYF
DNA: TGTGCCAGCAGCTCCTGGGAACTAGATGACCCCGCGCAGTATTTT

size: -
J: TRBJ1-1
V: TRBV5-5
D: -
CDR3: CASSPYGNTEAFF
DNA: TGTGCCAGCAGCCCGTACGGGAACACTGAAGCTTTCTTT

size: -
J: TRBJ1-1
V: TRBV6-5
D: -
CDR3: CASSYDMGGEAFF
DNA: TGTGCCAGCAGTTACGATATGGGGGGTGAAGCTTTCTTT

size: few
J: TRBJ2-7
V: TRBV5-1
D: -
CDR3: CASSSRGIYGEQYF
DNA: TGCGCCAGCAGCTCTAGGGGGATCTACGGGGAGCAGTACTTC

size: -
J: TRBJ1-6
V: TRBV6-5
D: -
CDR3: CASSYSQGGYNSPLHF
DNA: TGTGCCAGCAGTTACTCACAGGGAGGGTATAATTCACCCCTCCACTTT

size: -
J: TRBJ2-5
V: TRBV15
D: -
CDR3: CATSRDPLWETQYF
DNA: TGTGCCACCAGCAGAGATCCCTTGTGGGAGACCCAGTACTTC

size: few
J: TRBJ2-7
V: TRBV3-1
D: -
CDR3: CASSQDVGGLTTYEQYF
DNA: TGTGCCAGCAGCCAAGATGTGGGGGGGCTAACAACCTACGAGCAGTACTTC

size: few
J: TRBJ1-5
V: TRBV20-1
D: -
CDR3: CSARDGGGRQPQHF
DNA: TGCAGTGCTAGAGATGGAGGGGGACGCCAGCCCCAGCATTTT

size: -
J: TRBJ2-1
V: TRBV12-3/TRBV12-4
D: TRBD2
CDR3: CASGRTSGRASYNEQFF
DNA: TGTGCCTCCGGGAGGACTAGCGGGAGGGCCTCCTACAATGAGCAGTTCTTC